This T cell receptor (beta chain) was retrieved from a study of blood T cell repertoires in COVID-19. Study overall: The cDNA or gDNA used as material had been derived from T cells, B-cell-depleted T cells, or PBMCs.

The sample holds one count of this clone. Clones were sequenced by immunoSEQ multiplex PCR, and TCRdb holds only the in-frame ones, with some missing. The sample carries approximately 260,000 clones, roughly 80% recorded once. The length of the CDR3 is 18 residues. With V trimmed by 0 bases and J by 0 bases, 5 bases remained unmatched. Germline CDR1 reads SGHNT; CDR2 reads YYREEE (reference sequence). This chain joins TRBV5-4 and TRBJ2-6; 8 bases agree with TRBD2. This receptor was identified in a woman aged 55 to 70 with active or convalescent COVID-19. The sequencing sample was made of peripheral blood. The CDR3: CASSLGTSFVSGANVLTF. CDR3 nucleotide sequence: TGTGCCAGCAGCTTGGGGACTAGCTTCGTCTCTGGGGCCAACGTCCTGACTTTC. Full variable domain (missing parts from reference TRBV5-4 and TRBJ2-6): ETGVTQSPTHLIKTRGQQVTLRCSSQSGHNTVSWYQQALGQGPQFIFQYYREEENGRGNFPPRFSGLQFPNYSSELNVNALELDDSALYLCASSLGTSFVSGANVLTFGAGSRLTVL.